Below are 12 T cell receptor beta chains sequenced from a single sample in a study of blood T cells in healthy people across ages. PCR was performed a second time for 7 to 11 cycles using a sample-barcoded 5' primer and a J-beta primer mix. TCRdb recomputed calls from the 5' RACE reads with MiXCR, one row per CDR3 protein. The profile shows just over 800,000 distinct CDR3 sequences, 62% of them singletons. The sequenced sample was blood. The receptors were sampled from a man aged 30 to 45 in good health.

The V and J genes are TRBV5-6 and TRBJ2-1; TRBD2 aligns across 10 bases. From germline, CDR1 is SGHDT and CDR2 YYEEEE. The CDR3 runs to 17 residues. The junction had 12 bases not matched to a gene; V was cut back by 0 bases and J by 9 bases. CDR3 protein: CASSLEASGGLWGEQFF. The CDR3 DNA reads TGTGCCAGCAGCTTGGAGGCTAGCGGGGGCCTGTGGGGTGAGCAGTTCTTC.

This chain joins TRBV29-1 and TRBJ2-5; a weak D match, TRBD2 (5 bases). V gave up 3 bases and J gave up 7 bases, with 12 bases separating them. In germline, CDR1 is SQVTM, CDR2 ANQGSEA. The length of the CDR3 is 12 residues. The CDR3 sequence is CSVEGSRGTQYF. The CDR3 nucleotides read TGCAGCGTTGAGGGGAGTCGAGGGACCCAGTACTTC.

The chain employs TRBV9 and TRBJ2-3; D is unclear. The CDR3 runs 15 residues. Per the germline V gene, CDR1 is SGDLS and CDR2 is YYNGEE. V was trimmed by 0 bases and J by 1 base, leaving 9 bases between them. CDR3 loop: CASSVELAGTDTQYF. The CDR3 nucleotides are TGTGCCAGCAGCGTAGAGCTGGCAGGCACAGATACGCAGTATTTT.

The V and J genes are TRBV4-2 and TRBJ1-2; D gene uncertain. Per germline, CDR1 LGHNA and CDR2 YNFKEQ. The V end was cut by 3 bases, the J end by 4 bases, with 18 bases between. The CDR3 has 16 amino acids. CDR3 sequence: CASSHPTAKVTYGYTF. In DNA form, the CDR3 reads TGTGCCAGCAGCCATCCTACGGCCAAGGTGACCTATGGCTACACCTTC.

This clonotype was seen just once. The rearrangement joins TRBV11-2 to TRBJ2-4, with D perhaps TRBD1 (6 bases). Trimming stripped 3 bases from V and 1 base from J, with 16 bases between. The germline CDR1 and CDR2 sequences are SGHAT and FQNNGV. The CDR3 spans 17 residues. CDR3 nucleotide sequence: TGTGCCAGCAGCTTCCCCAGGATGGGGGCGGCCAAAAACATTCAGTACTTC. Its protein is CASSFPRMGAAKNIQYF.

The rearrangement uses TRBV6-1 and TRBJ1-1; 7 bases agree with TRBD1. CDR1 is MNHNS, CDR2 SASEGT, per germline. Trimming at V came to 4 bases and at J to 5 bases, leaving 7 bases not matched to a gene. This CDR3 comprises 14 residues. The CDR3 nucleotides are TGTGCCAGCAGTGGGACAGGTATCCCAACTGAAGCTTTCTTT. It encodes CASSGTGIPTEAFF.

The chain employs TRBV29-1 and TRBJ1-2; D gene unclear. CDR1 and CDR2 (germline): SQVTM, ANQGSEA. The CDR3 is 12 residues long. With 4 bases removed from V and 4 bases from J, the gap between germline ends came to 10 bases. The CDR3 sequence: CSVVKGSYGYTF. CDR3 nucleotides: TGCAGCGTTGTTAAGGGAAGCTATGGCTACACCTTC.

A few counts support this clonotype. An end of the junction differs from the germline gene, which may be a read error. The chain links TRBV7-9 to TRBJ2-3; 7 nucleotides line up with TRBD2. Germline V gene sequence: CDR1 SEHNR, CDR2 FQNEAQ (reference sequence). This CDR3 is 11 amino acids long. The CDR3 loop reads CASWGGDTQYF. Here the CDR3 DNA reads TGTGCCAGCTGGGGAGGGGATACACAGTATTTT.

This clonotype was detected a few times. V gene TRBV29-1 combines with J gene TRBJ2-5, with D perhaps TRBD1 (6 bases). The V and J ends lost 3 bases and 0 bases respectively, with 14 bases between them. Germline CDR1 reads SQVTM; CDR2 reads ANQGSEA. This CDR3 comprises 15 residues. This CDR3 is CSVEVSGAHQETQYF. DNA for the CDR3: TGCAGCGTTGAGGTGTCAGGGGCTCACCAAGAGACCCAGTACTTC.

This sequence joins TRBV9 and TRBJ2-7; no clear D. The CDR3 contains 14 residues. CDR1 and CDR2 (germline): SGDLS, YYNGEE. V dropped 3 bases and J dropped 2 bases, with 12 bases sitting between them. CDR3 in DNA: TGTGCCAGCAGCGGGGCCTCAGCCACCTACGAGCAGTACTTC. Its translation: CASSGASATYEQYF.

The rearrangement uses TRBV20-1 and TRBJ2-3; 8 bases line up with TRBD2. The length of the CDR3 is 18 residues. V shed 1 base, J shed 3 bases, and the junction held 15 bases outside the gene matches. Germline CDR1 DFQATT, CDR2 SNEGSKA (reference sequence). The CDR3 loop reads CSARGVGGGPGGTDTQYF. The CDR3 nucleotides are TGCAGTGCTAGAGGAGTCGGCGGGGGGCCGGGTGGGACAGATACGCAGTATTTT.

This chain uses TRBV12-3 or TRBV12-4 with TRBJ2-1, with TRBD2 matching 10 bases. Losses at the gene ends were 6 bases for V and 8 bases for J; bases not matched to a gene: 10. There are 15 residues in the CDR3. DNA for the CDR3: TGTGCCAGCAGCCTGAGCGGGGGGGCTGTCGATGAGCAGTTCTTC. Residues: CASSLSGGAVDEQFF.